The 6 T cell receptor beta chains listed next were all sequenced from one sample in a study of regulatory T cells in long-lasting Graves disease. Sample time point: newly diagnosed GD, antithyroid drugs for less than 3 months. After RNA was extracted from PBMCs, the TCR library was made from it. Building the TCR beta libraries relied on iRepertoire HTBI primers, and CDR3 regions underwent Arm-PCR. Each CDR3 protein gets one entry after TCRdb re-called the multiplex PCR reads with MiXCR. Of 400,000 to 500,000 distinct CDR3 sequences in the sample, 14% to 15% were seen once. The same data also contributed to another study, on T cells in Graves' hyperthyroidism and ophthalmopathy.

The source was peripheral blood mononuclear cells (PBMCs), collected at new diagnosis, from a patient treated with antithyroid drugs. Source of these receptors: a woman aged 40 to 50 with Graves disease.

The V call is TRBV30, the J call TRBJ2-7; D may correspond to TRBD1 or TRBD2 (5 bases each). The CDR3 has 12 amino acids. Germline-derived CDR1 and CDR2 are GTSNPN and SVGIG (reference sequence). The CDR3 DNA reads TGTGCATACTCCGGGACCGCACCCGAGCAGTACTTC. Translated, it gives CAYSGTAPEQYF.

This clonotype showed up many times. The V and J genes are TRBV7-3 and TRBJ2-1, with 9 bases lining up with TRBD2. The CDR3 has 15 amino acids. CDR1 and CDR2 (germline): SGHTA, FQGTGA. V lost 5 bases to trimming and J lost 2 bases; unmatched junction nucleotides: 4. The CDR3 nucleotides are TGTGCCAGCAGCCGGACTAGCGCTACCTACAATGAGCAGTTCTTC. Amino acid sequence: CASSRTSATYNEQFF. The variable domain in full, with the rest retrieved from reference TRBV7-3 and TRBJ2-1, is GAGVSQTPSNKVTEKGKYVELRCDPISGHTALYWYRQSLGQGPEFLIYFQGTGAADDSGLPNDRFFAVRPEGSVSTLKIQRTERGDSAVYLCASSRTSATYNEQFFGPGTRLTVL.

This clonotype was found many times. The CDR3: CASNNLPGANVLTF. CDR3 nucleotides: TGTGCCAGCAACAACTTACCTGGGGCCAACGTCCTGACTTTC. The chain joins TRBV6-1 to TRBJ2-6; D unresolved. Trimming cost V 7 bases and J 2 bases, with 9 bases left between them. The CDR3 extends over 14 amino acids. Germline V gives CDR1 MNHNS, CDR2 SASEGT.

This clonotype turned up a few times. The J gene is TRBJ2-4, the V gene TRBV9; 8 bases agree with TRBD1. V gave up 4 bases and J gave up 0 bases; unmatched junction bases: 18. Germline V gene data show CDR1 as SGDLS and CDR2 as YYNGEE. The CDR3 runs to 20 residues. CDR3 sequence reads: CASSLQMRTGPLIAKNIQYF. The DNA of the CDR3 is TGTGCCAGCAGCCTCCAAATGAGGACAGGGCCTCTAATAGCCAAAAACATTCAGTACTTC.

The rearrangement uses TRBV6-1 and TRBJ2-2; 14 positions match TRBD2. CDR1 and CDR2 (germline): MNHNS, SASEGT. There are 19 residues in the CDR3. V shed 6 bases and J 1 base; nucleotides not matched to a gene: 10. In DNA form, the CDR3 reads TGTGCCAGCAGCCTGGGACTAGCGGGAGTAAGCATGAACACCGGGGAGCTGTTTTTT. It specifies CASSLGLAGVSMNTGELFF.

There are a few counts of this clonotype. The chain couples TRBV29-1 to TRBJ2-1; no clear D. This CDR3 comprises 15 residues. CDR1 is SQVTM, CDR2 ANQGSEA, per germline. V was pared by 1 base and J by 3 bases, with 13 bases between. The CDR3 sequence is CSVEGGRSNYNEQFF. Written as DNA, the CDR3 is TGCAGCGTTGAAGGTGGCAGGAGCAACTACAATGAGCAGTTCTTC.